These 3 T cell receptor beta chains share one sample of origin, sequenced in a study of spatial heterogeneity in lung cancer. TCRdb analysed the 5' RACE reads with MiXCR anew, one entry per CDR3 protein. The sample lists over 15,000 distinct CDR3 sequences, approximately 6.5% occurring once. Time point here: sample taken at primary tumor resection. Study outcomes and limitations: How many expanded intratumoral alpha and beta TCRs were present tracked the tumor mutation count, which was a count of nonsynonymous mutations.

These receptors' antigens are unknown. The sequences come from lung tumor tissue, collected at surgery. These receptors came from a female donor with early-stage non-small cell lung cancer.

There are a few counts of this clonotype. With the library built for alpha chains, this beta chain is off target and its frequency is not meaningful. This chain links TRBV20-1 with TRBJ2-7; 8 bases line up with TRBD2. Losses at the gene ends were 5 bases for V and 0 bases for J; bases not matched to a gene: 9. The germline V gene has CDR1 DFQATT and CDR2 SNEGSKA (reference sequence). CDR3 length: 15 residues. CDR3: CSASFGGAYSYEQYF. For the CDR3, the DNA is TGCAGTGCTTCGTTCGGGGGGGCCTACTCCTACGAGCAGTACTTC.

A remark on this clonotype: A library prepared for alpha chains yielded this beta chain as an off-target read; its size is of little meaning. This CDR3 reads CASSLTLDRTYGYTF. In nucleotides, the CDR3 is TGCGCCAGCAGCTTGACCCTAGACAGGACCTATGGCTACACCTTC. The rearrangement uses TRBV5-1 and TRBJ1-2, with TRBD1 as a possible D gene (6 bases). The CDR3 is 15 residues long. With 1 base removed from V and 4 bases from J, the gap between germline ends came to 14 bases. The germline V gene has CDR1 SGHRS and CDR2 YFSETQ.

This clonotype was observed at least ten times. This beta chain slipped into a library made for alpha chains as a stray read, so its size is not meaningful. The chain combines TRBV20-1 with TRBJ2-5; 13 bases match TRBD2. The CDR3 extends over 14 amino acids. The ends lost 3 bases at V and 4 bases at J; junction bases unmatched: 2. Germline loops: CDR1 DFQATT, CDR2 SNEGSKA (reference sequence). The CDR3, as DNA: TGCAGTGCTAGCCGGACTAGCGGGGGAGAGACCCAGTACTTC. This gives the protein CSASRTSGGETQYF.